This T cell receptor beta chain was found in a study of Graves' ophthalmopathy and Graves' hyperthyroidism. Study-level findings and limits: Prediction of ophthalmopathy progression reached about 65% sensitivity and about 72% specificity. Blood also harbored most expanded thyroid clonotypes above 0.001 frequency. A model built from 13 signatures distinguished ophthalmopathy from stable hyperthyroidism with about 86% sensitivity and around 78% specificity.

Amplified TCR beta CDR3 regions were obtained using RNA transcripts as template. Amplification began with first-round RT-PCR using HTBI primers, then second-round multiplex PCR was performed. Via MiXCR, TCRdb re-called the multiplex PCR reads, giving one row per CDR3 protein. This table holds a few hundred thousand distinct CDR3 sequences, around 19% found once. The CDR3 consists of 15 residues. CDR1 is MNHEY and CDR2 is SVGEGT in the germline V gene. V was trimmed by 8 bases and J by 0 bases, leaving 16 bases between them. This clonotype was recorded at least ten times. No antigen is known for it. A clone one base away is much larger, so this may be a read error.

Sequenced material: peripheral blood. The TCR sequence derives from a woman under 30 with Graves' ophthalmopathy. V is TRBV6-2 or TRBV6-3 and J is TRBJ1-1; a weak D match, TRBD1 (5 bases). CDR3 coding DNA: TGTGCCAGCGGTTGGGGCCTCTCCATGAACACTGAAGCTTTCTTT. Translation gives CASGWGLSMNTEAFF.